The rows below give T cell receptor beta chains drawn from one sample of a study of blood T cell repertoires in COVID-19. This table comes from immunoSEQ multiplex PCR, and its TCRdb copy is limited to in-frame clones, with some not included. The table lists fewer than 400,000 clones, 75% to 90% of them singletons, with under 2% in the top ten. Material for sequencing was PBMCs or T cells enriched from blood (not recorded which). The receptors originated from a woman aged 25 to 45 who had been exposed to COVID-19. Each CDR3 is given with its conserved first and last residue. The D gene is left open where the match is weak. Size is omitted from some rows. Given values are once, few, many or a class for expanded clones.

abundance	d_gene	v_gene	j_gene	CDR3nt	CDR3aa
once	-	TRBV4-3	TRBJ2-7	TGCGCCAGCAGCCAAGATCGACACTCCTACGAGCAGTACTTC	CASSQDRHSYEQYF
-	TRBD2	TRBV3-1/TRBV3-2	TRBJ2-5	TGTGCCAGCAGCCCACGGACTAGCGGTGCCGCGTGGTACTTC	CASSPRTSGAAWYF
-	-	TRBV6-6	TRBJ1-3	TGTGCCAGCAGTTACGGAGTGATGGGGCTCGGAAACACCATATATTTT	CASSYGVMGLGNTIYF
-	-	TRBV7-8	TRBJ2-3	TGTGCCAGCAGCCCAAGGCGGGACCCAGGGGGAGATACGCAGTATTTT	CASSPRRDPGGDTQYF
-	TRBD1	TRBV4-1	TRBJ2-2	TGCGCCAGCAGCCATCCCGGGACAGGGGAGACCGGGGAGCTGTTTTTT	CASSHPGTGETGELFF
-	-	TRBV9	TRBJ2-2	TGTGCCAGCAGCGTAGCGCAGACAACCGGGGAGCTGTTTTTT	CASSVAQTTGELFF
once	TRBD1	TRBV9	TRBJ1-6	TGTGCCAGCAGCGTAGAGGACAGGGGTGATTCACCCCTCCACTTT	CASSVEDRGDSPLHF
-	-	TRBV12-5	TRBJ1-4	TGTGCTAGTGGTCTTGGACAGGAAAAACTGTTTTTT	CASGLGQEKLFF
-	TRBD2	TRBV5-1	TRBJ2-7	TGCGCCAGCAGCCACGGGACTAGCGGGACGACCTACGAGCAGTACTTC	CASSHGTSGTTYEQYF
-	-	TRBV19	TRBJ1-2	TGTGCCAGTACCCTGTCGGTTTTATCGTACCGAGATGGCTACACCTTC	CASTLSVLSYRDGYTF
-	-	TRBV6-4	TRBJ2-2	TGTGCCAGCAGTGGGACACCGAACACCGGGGAGCTGTTTTTT	CASSGTPNTGELFF
-	TRBD1	TRBV19	TRBJ1-1	TGTGCCAGTAGAAACAGGGGCGGTGGGGACACTGAAGCTTTCTTT	CASRNRGGGDTEAFF
-	-	TRBV2	TRBJ2-3	TGTGCCACCACGGGTTCCCAGAGCACAGATACGCAGTATTTT	CATTGSQSTDTQYF
-	-	TRBV12-2	TRBJ2-1	TGTGCAAGTCGCTTAGTAGGGCAGCGGGAGGTAAGGGATGAGCAGTTCTTC	CASRLVGQREVRDEQFF
-	TRBD1	TRBV19	TRBJ1-4	TGTGCCAGTAGTCTCCATGACAGGGTAACTAATGAAAAACTGTTTTTT	CASSLHDRVTNEKLFF
-	-	TRBV7-2	TRBJ1-2	TGTGCCAGCAGCTTAGGGGACAGCTACACCTTC	CASSLGDSYTF
-	TRBD1	TRBV28	TRBJ1-4	TGTGCCAGCAGTCCCCCGGGCGGGACAGGTAATGAAAAACTGTTTTTT	CASSPPGGTGNEKLFF
-	TRBD1	TRBV29-1	TRBJ1-2	TGCAGCGTCCAAAACCGGGACAGGGGCTATGGCTACACCTTC	CSVQNRDRGYGYTF